This T cell receptor beta chain appears in the sequencing data of a study of cytomegalovirus exposure and HLA in healthy donors. Trimming took off 5 bases at V and 5 bases at J, with 18 bases between the two ends. Germline assignment: CDR1 MNHEY and CDR2 SMNVEV (reference sequence). This CDR3 region has 15 residues. General observations from the study: A link between a missense DCLRE1C variant and TCR beta V- and J-gene trimming emerged from a later analysis.

This clone was counted a single time. Its specificity is unknown. PCR involved 60 Vbeta and 13 Jbeta primers. Generated by immunoSEQ multiplex PCR, the TCRdb table keeps only in-frame clones and is missing some. In the table there are about 160,000 clones, around 88% of which are singletons. This chain connects TRBV27 to TRBJ1-1; tentative D call: TRBD1 (6 bases). The TCR sequence derives from a young woman in good health and CMV-seronegative. Sequenced: PBMCs. CDR3 sequence reads: CASSLDGTIWTEAFF. CDR3 in DNA: TGTGCCAGCAGTCTAGACGGGACAATTTGGACTGAAGCTTTCTTT.